This record concerns one T cell receptor beta chain sequence. Its specificity is not known. From germline, CDR1 is MNHNS and CDR2 SASEGT. The ends were cut back, 7 bases at V and 9 bases at J, with 22 bases in the middle. The CDR3 runs to 15 residues. This sample is drawn from a study of cytomegalovirus exposure and HLA in healthy donors. Study in general: Roughly 80 million unique TCRs from HLA-typed donors made up an early data release. When about 400 donors were genotyped, about 80% of them were found to fall in the Caucasian-associated ancestry cluster.

The study ran its PCR with 60 Vbeta and 13 Jbeta primers. The protocol was immunoSEQ multiplex PCR, while the TCRdb copy is restricted to in-frame clones and leaves out a portion. The table shows around 92,000 clones, with around 81% occurring only once. Study findings and constraints: Earlier results showed most TCR beta V segments being productive about 90% or about 30% of the time.

This TCR came from a man younger than 30 in good health and CMV-seronegative. V is TRBV6-1 and J is TRBJ2-1, with D possibly matching TRBD2 (7 bases). The sequencing sample was made of PBMCs. DNA for the CDR3: TGTGCCAGCAAGGCAGGGGCGAGGACTAGGGTTGAGCAGTTCTTC. Its translation: CASKAGARTRVEQFF.